These T cell receptor beta chains were read from a single sample in a study of shared clonotypes between healthy human individuals. Repertoires were generated with immunoSEQ multiplex PCR, while TCRdb's copy carries only in-frame clones and drops some. The sample yields roughly 500,000 clones, roughly 95% seen once. The sample taken for sequencing was naive CD4+ T cells sorted from blood. The receptors originated from a woman in her twenties or thirties in good health. CDR3s include the opening cysteine and the closing phenylalanine or tryptophan. A D gene is named only where the DNA matches it firmly. For some rows the clone size is stated as once, few or many, or as a class when expanded; others skip it.

J gene,D gene,clone size,V gene,CDR3 protein,CDR3 DNA
TRBJ1-1,.,.,TRBV28,CASCIPGALNTEAFF,TGTGCCAGTTGTATACCGGGGGCCTTGAACACTGAAGCTTTCTTT
TRBJ2-1,TRBD2,.,TRBV4-2,CASSQDGGSSYNEQFF,TGTGCCAGCAGCCAAGATGGCGGGAGCTCCTACAATGAGCAGTTCTTC
TRBJ2-3,.,.,TRBV28,CASSSAGWDTYSDTQYF,TGTGCCAGCAGTTCCGCAGGGTGGGACACCTATTCGGATACGCAGTATTTT
TRBJ1-5,.,.,TRBV6-5,CASGGRYDQPQHF,TGTGCCAGCGGGGGCCGTTATGATCAGCCCCAGCATTTT
TRBJ1-1,.,.,TRBV30,CAWTGALNTEAFF,TGTGCCTGGACAGGGGCGCTGAACACTGAAGCTTTCTTT
TRBJ2-3,TRBD2,.,TRBV6-4,CASSVERGSTDTQYF,TGTGCCAGCAGTGTCGAGCGGGGGAGCACAGATACGCAGTATTTT
TRBJ1-1,.,.,TRBV30,CAWSVPPRMNTEAFF,TGTGCCTGGAGTGTACCTCCCCGCATGAACACTGAAGCTTTCTTT
TRBJ2-1,TRBD2,.,TRBV18,CASSRGGRSYNEQFF,TGTGCCAGCTCCCGGGGGGGCCGCTCCTACAATGAGCAGTTCTTC
TRBJ2-1,.,.,TRBV18,CASSRVNEQFF,TGTGCCAGCTCACGGGTTAATGAGCAGTTCTTC
TRBJ2-7,.,.,TRBV27,CASSRQRPPHYEQYF,TGTGCCAGCAGTCGTCAGCGGCCACCCCACTACGAGCAGTACTTC
TRBJ1-6,TRBD1,.,TRBV28,CASSSTGFNSPLHF,TGTGCCAGCAGTTCGACAGGGTTTAATTCACCCCTCCACTTT
TRBJ2-3,TRBD2,.,TRBV2,CASSRGLAVSTDTQYF,TGTGCCAGCAGTCGGGGACTAGCGGTTAGCACAGATACGCAGTATTTT
TRBJ2-1,TRBD2,.,TRBV11-2,CASSWGAGANEQFF,TGTGCCAGCAGCTGGGGAGCGGGAGCCAATGAGCAGTTCTTC
TRBJ2-2,.,.,TRBV5-1,CASSLGSGASGELFF,TGCGCCAGCAGCTTGGGGTCAGGAGCTTCGGGGGAGCTGTTTTTT
TRBJ2-7,TRBD2,.,TRBV4-1,CASSQALAGGPSREQYF,TGCGCCAGCAGCCAAGCCCTAGCGGGAGGGCCCTCAAGGGAGCAGTACTTC
TRBJ2-7,TRBD2,.,TRBV4-1,CASSSLAGELASSYEQYF,TGCGCCAGCAGTTCACTAGCGGGAGAGCTAGCGAGCTCCTACGAGCAGTACTTC
TRBJ1-2,.,.,TRBV18,CASSEGGTGGYTF,TGTGCCAGCTCAGAGGGGGGCACAGGTGGCTACACCTTC
TRBJ1-2,.,few,TRBV7-2,CASSPPYTGGYTF,TGTGCCAGCAGCCCTCCCTACACCGGCGGCTACACCTTC
TRBJ2-7,.,.,TRBV5-6,CASSRTGLSSYEQYF,TGTGCCAGCAGTAGAACAGGTTTGTCTTCCTACGAGCAGTACTTC
TRBJ1-6,.,.,TRBV15,CATSRDDSPLHF,TGTGCCACCAGCAGAGATGATTCACCCCTCCACTTT
TRBJ2-1,TRBD2,.,TRBV19,CASSSGTSGSFEQFF,TGTGCCAGTAGTTCCGGGACTAGCGGGAGTTTTGAGCAGTTCTTC
TRBJ2-7,.,.,TRBV5-6,CASSLFASPYEQYF,TGTGCCAGCAGCTTGTTCGCTAGCCCCTACGAGCAGTACTTC
TRBJ2-3,.,.,TRBV7-3,CASSFTGLPPTDTQYF,TGTGCCAGCAGCTTCACAGGGCTTCCACCTACAGATACGCAGTATTTT
TRBJ2-1,.,.,TRBV4-1,CASSQEYQGGPLF,TGCGCCAGCAGCCAAGAGTACCAGGGCGGACCCCTCTTC
TRBJ2-2,.,.,TRBV6-6,CASAPGTKGRTGELFF,TGTGCCAGCGCACCAGGGACAAAGGGGAGAACCGGGGAGCTGTTTTTT
TRBJ2-7,.,.,TRBV28,CASSVPGSYEQYF,TGTGCCAGCAGCGTTCCAGGGTCCTACGAGCAGTACTTC
TRBJ2-3,.,.,TRBV20-1,CGGASTDTQYF,TGCGGGGGAGCCAGCACAGATACGCAGTATTTT
TRBJ2-2,TRBD1,once,TRBV19,CASNPTGGYTGELFF,TGTGCCAGTAATCCGACAGGGGGGTACACCGGGGAGCTGTTTTTT
TRBJ1-1,.,once,TRBV7-3,CASTTGGADTEAFF,TGTGCCAGCACCACCGGGGGTGCGGACACTGAAGCTTTCTTT